This T cell receptor beta chain was sequenced in a study of T-cell reconstitution after alpha-beta-depleted transplantation in children (TCRdb year 2016). Turning to the overall study: T-cell immune reconstitution after TCRalphabeta/CD19-depleted allogeneic hematopoietic cell transplantation in children was quantitatively tracked in the study by means of TCR repertoire profiling.

This clonotype was counted between two and nine times. This receptor's antigen is unknown. There are no base qualities to consult, and no much larger clone falls within one base. The CDR3 spans 14 residues, from the cysteine through the phenylalanine. Only CDR3 DNA remains: 42 bases, in frame from the first base. Per the germline V gene, SGHTA is the CDR1 and FQGNSA is the CDR2. V is shortened by 5 bases, J by 0 bases, and the region joining them spans 10 bases. Library preparation was by PCR. Sequencing took place on an Illumina HiSeq 2500. TCR library preparation used molecular barcoding, with unique molecular identifiers applied to normalize quantification of the TCRbeta repertoire. The public reads were reprocessed in TCRdb via fastp at Q25 and MiXCR, keeping in-frame beta chains. Duplicate CDR3 protein sequences are folded into a single record with the most common DNA and genes. For this sample the table gives approximately 520,000 distinct CDR3 sequences, of which approximately 30% were detected only once. 2% to 3% of the sample rests with the top ten.

Sequenced material: PBMCs from the stem cell graft donor, taken from the stem cell graft. The rearranged segments are TRBV7-2 and TRBJ2-5, with TRBD1 tentatively as D gene (6 bases match). This receptor was obtained from a human donor who donated a stem cell graft to a child with aplastic anemia. The CDR3 corresponds to CASSEDRYQETQYF. In nucleotides, the sequence is TGTGCCAGCAGCGAGGACAGATACCAAGAGACCCAGTACTTC.